Listed below are T cell receptor beta chains from one sample, sequenced in a study of blood T cell repertoires in COVID-19. TCRdb keeps only in-frame clones here, not all; method: immunoSEQ multiplex PCR. The sample lists roughly 180,000 clones, more than 70% occurring once. The sample consisted of PBMCs or T cells enriched from blood (not recorded which). These receptors originate from a man in his sixties who had recovered from COVID-19. CDR3s include the opening cysteine and the closing phenylalanine or tryptophan. Each record gives: V gene, CDR3 protein.

>TRBV3-1/TRBV3-2
CASSPTGGRAQYF
>TRBV11-1
CASSFNSGGADTQYF
>TRBV11-3
CASSRSGRTGEQFF
>TRBV28
CASLGGGGANVLTF
>TRBV7-3
CASSAGTGVFQPQHF
>TRBV25-1
CASSERLAGVNEQFF
>TRBV18
CASSPSRGNIQYF
>TRBV9
CASSVMGIGTGELFF
>TRBV25-1
CASSARDRGWSYEQYF
>TRBV9
CASTRGGLLQETQYF
>TRBV24-1
CATSASGPWTGELFF
>TRBV28
CASSLGGGTNEKLFF
>TRBV28
CASTMDSSYNSPLHF
>TRBV3-1/TRBV3-2
CASSQSAISTDTQYF
>TRBV7-8
CASSLVSGGRGSPLHF
>TRBV21-1
CASSRCWTGWETQYF
>TRBV7-9
CASSPLIPTSGNYNEQFF
>TRBV5-1
CASSSGTGELFF
>TRBV25-1
CASSEPGQHSYEQYF
>TRBV15
CATSRVGLALNEQFF
>TRBV7-2
CASSLAPQGMSGNTIYF
>TRBV6-5
CASRTGALQETQYF
>TRBV18
CASSGTGSSYEQYF